This T cell receptor beta chain was identified during a study of blood T cell repertoires in COVID-19. The data were produced by immunoSEQ multiplex PCR, yet TCRdb's version contains in-frame clones alone and is incomplete. Of some 360,000 clones listed, 70% to 90% are singletons. Germline CDR1 is MDHEN and CDR2 is SYDVKM. The germline V and J ends were trimmed by 2 bases and 14 bases, with 13 bases remaining between them. This CDR3 is built from 13 residues. This chain connects TRBV28 to TRBJ1-6; D remains unclear. The TCR originated in an older woman with COVID-19, enrolled during active disease. Specimen: peripheral blood. CDR3 sequence: CASSLVEPSTLHF. CDR3 nucleotides: TGTGCCAGCAGTTTAGTGGAGCCTAGCACCCTCCACTTT.